This T cell receptor (beta chain) was identified during a study of beta chain features in type 1 diabetes. Germline CDR1 reads MNHNS; CDR2 reads SASEGT. The CDR3 totals 13 residues. V lost 7 bases and J lost 5, with 12 bases in between. Stem cell-like memory, regulatory, central memory and naive CD4+ cells were sorted via CD45RO/CCR7/CD25/CD127/CD95/CD27. With regard to this clone: Its target is unknown.

What was sequenced were expressed TCRB transcripts, since all of the isolated RNA had been reverse transcribed. Sequenced naive, central memory and regulatory T cell samples produced an average of around 3.9 million reads. The repertoire was sequenced with immunoSEQ multiplex PCR; TCRdb's copy has only in-frame clones and lacks some. The sample lists 310,000 or so clones; approximately 10% were seen once. Notes on the study in general: The question left open here concerned HLA type influencing TCRB rearrangement.

Sequences were obtained from naive CD4+ T cells from blood. J is TRBJ2-1 and V is TRBV6-1; D is perhaps TRBD1 (6 bases). This clonotype originated in a woman aged 25 to 39 in good health. The CDR3 bases are TGTGCCAGCAATACTAACAGGGACAATGAGCAGTTCTTC. Its protein product is CASNTNRDNEQFF.